This T cell receptor (beta chain) was retrieved from a study of blood T cell repertoires in COVID-19. As for the study in general: The origin of the acute and convalescent COVID-19 samples was the United States, Italy and Spain. PBMCs, B-cell-depleted T cells, or T cells were the source of the cDNA or gDNA that made up the material.

Trimming took 5 bases from V and 4 from J, leaving 9 bases between them. CDR3 length equals 13 residues. Original processing methods: Amplification of reference gene primers was used by the study to estimate nucleated cell counts. The repertoire was sequenced with immunoSEQ multiplex PCR; TCRdb's copy has only in-frame clones and lacks some. V and J calls and clone size are given by that table; D and trimming were obtained from the DNA. This sample has some 55,000 clones, with 90% found just once. The receptor was isolated from a woman aged 40-49 years with active COVID-19. The V and J genes are TRBV12-3 or TRBV12-4 and TRBJ1-5, with D maybe TRBD1 (5 bases). The sample was peripheral blood. This CDR3 is CASSEDNNQPQHF. For the CDR3, the DNA is TGTGCCAGCAGTGAGGACAATAATCAGCCCCAGCATTTT.